What follows describes a single T cell receptor beta chain. Authors' processing steps: Nucleated cell number was recorded as an estimate derived from reference gene primer amplification. Here immunoSEQ multiplex PCR was the method, and the copy in TCRdb shows in-frame clones only, minus some. V and J calls and clone size are copied from that table; D and trimming were computed from the DNA. This table has 200,000 to 250,000 clones, about 86% appearing once. The entry originates in a study of blood T cell repertoires in COVID-19. Study-wide background: Samples representing acute and convalescent COVID-19 were sourced from the United States, Italy and Spain. The cDNA or gDNA used as material had been derived from T cells, B-cell-depleted T cells, or PBMCs.

The CDR3 is 16 amino acids. Germline values: CDR1 SNHLY, CDR2 FYNNEI. V lost 9 bases to trimming and J lost 7 bases; unmatched junction nucleotides: 16. This clonotype was sampled from a man younger than 35 with active or convalescent COVID-19. The rearrangement links TRBV2 to TRBJ2-1; TRBD1 matches at 9 bases. The source material was peripheral blood. CDR3 DNA: TGTGCCAGATATCGGCTCCGGGACAGGGAGAGGAATGAGCAGTTCTTC. Amino acid sequence: CARYRLRDRERNEQFF.